A selection of T cell receptor beta chains follows, all from one sample in a study of cytomegalovirus exposure and HLA in healthy donors. Method: immunoSEQ multiplex PCR; TCRdb's copy keeps in-frame clones and lacks some. The table has around 120,000 clones, less than 85% seen once; the top ten hold around 3.3%. Sequencing was done on a sample of PBMCs. These receptors originate from a male donor in good health and CMV-seronegative. The conserved cysteine and the conserved F or W are not part of the CDR3 here. The order of the fields is CDR3 length, J gene, V gene, CDR3 protein.

>15|TRBJ2-1|TRBV9
ASSVAGSGDFYNEQF
>11|TRBJ2-7|TRBV4-3
ASSQTGYGEQY
>16|TRBJ2-3|TRBV9
ASSVTTAYGASTDTQY
>13|TRBJ2-3|TRBV5-4
VSSSLAGSTDTQY
>11|TRBJ2-1|TRBV5-1
ASSLDVYNEQF
>12|TRBJ2-5|TRBV5-1
ASSLETGQETQY
>18|TRBJ1-6|TRBV4-1
ASSQEWEGPQSSYNSPLH
>12|TRBJ1-4|TRBV9
ASSAGTGNEKLF
>11|TRBJ1-2|TRBV9
ASSVGPAGGYT
>13|TRBJ2-6|TRBV15
ATSRVDRGANGLT
>10|TRBJ1-1|TRBV10-1
ASSVQGGEAF
>12|TRBJ2-3|TRBV9
ASSPTGSTDTQY
>14|TRBJ2-6|TRBV4-3
ASSQDAGAGANVLT
>14|TRBJ1-1|TRBV4-3
ASSQAPGQQNTEAF
>15|TRBJ1-3|TRBV7-9
ASSLSVGQLSGNTIY
>14|TRBJ2-7|TRBV6-6
ASSLGLAGNSYEQY
>12|TRBJ1-6|TRBV11-2
ASSLGGANSPLH
>12|TRBJ2-2|TRBV2
ASTTGVNTGELF
>15|TRBJ2-6|TRBV10-3
AISPGHRSSGANGLT
>12|TRBJ2-7|TRBV10-3
AIRGLARGYEQY
>13|TRBJ1-2|TRBV11-2
ASSLEDRRDYGYT
>11|TRBJ1-6|TRBV25-1
ASSWKGDSPLH
>11|TRBJ2-2|TRBV7-2
ASSLAPTGELF
>11|TRBJ2-1|TRBV9
ASSVGGRGQQF
>12|TRBJ2-7|TRBV4-3
ASSQSGQVYEQY
>14|TRBJ2-7|TRBV5-1
ASSLSSGQRLHEQY
>11|TRBJ2-5|TRBV9
ASSDRVFETQY
>11|TRBJ2-7|TRBV6-5
ASINSGSGEQY
>12|TRBJ2-7|TRBV7-2
ASSSDRTSYEQY
>16|TRBJ1-1|TRBV27
ASSRTGNALLRGTEAF
>13|TRBJ1-3|TRBV10-1
ASSESSRSGNTIY
>12|TRBJ2-7|TRBV30
AWSPWTGDYEQY
>14|TRBJ2-6|TRBV27
ASSLSTGSGANGLT
>13|TRBJ1-5|TRBV27
ASRRLDRAGQPQH
>14|TRBJ1-3|TRBV2
ASSRGHPISGNTIY
>13|TRBJ2-3|TRBV27
ASSSSGRSVDTQY
>13|TRBJ2-5|TRBV28
ASSLFQRGQETQY
>11|TRBJ1-1|TRBV27
ASTPGGASEAF